This T cell receptor beta chain was sequenced in a study of tumor and adjacent non-tumor tissue in lung cancer. Study-level results: Tumor repertoires had a smaller top 100 clone share than normal lung.

Three rounds of nested PCR, following a modified ARM-PCR protocol, produced the TCRbeta library. MiXCR was run by TCRdb on the multiplex PCR reads, yielding one entry per CDR3 protein. The table has approximately 80,000 distinct CDR3 sequences, 80% to 90% seen once. No cell sorting was done before RNA was extracted from the tissue. This non-tumor lung sample came from over 3 cm beyond the tumor edge. Chemotherapy-naive patients with new lung cancer underwent thoracic surgery in China, August–late 2014. Turning to this clonotype: As yet, its antigen is unknown. The junction shows a germline mismatch at one end, possibly a read error.

The CDR3 is 15 amino acids. Germline values: CDR1 DFQATT, CDR2 SNEGSKA (reference sequence). Sequences were obtained from distant non-tumor lung tissue. This sequence originates from a man in his 60s with non-small cell lung cancer. The V gene is TRBV20-1, the J gene TRBJ2-1; the match to TRBD2 covers 8 bases. The CDR3 bases are TGCAGTGCTGACTCAACGGGGGGGCAGTGGAATGAGCAGTTTTTC. Its protein is CSADSTGGQWNEQFF.